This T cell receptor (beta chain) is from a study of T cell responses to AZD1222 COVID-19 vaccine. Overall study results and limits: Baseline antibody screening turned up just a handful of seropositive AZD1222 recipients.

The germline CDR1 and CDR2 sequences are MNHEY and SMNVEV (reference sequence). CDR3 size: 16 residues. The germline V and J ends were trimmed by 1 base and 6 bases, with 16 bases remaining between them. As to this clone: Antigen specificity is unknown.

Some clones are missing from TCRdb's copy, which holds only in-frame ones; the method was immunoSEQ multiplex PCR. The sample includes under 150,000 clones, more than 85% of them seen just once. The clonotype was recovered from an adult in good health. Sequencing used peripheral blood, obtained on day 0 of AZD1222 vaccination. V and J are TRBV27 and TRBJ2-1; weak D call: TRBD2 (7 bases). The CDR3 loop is CASSLFLGRGVNEQFF. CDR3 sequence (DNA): TGTGCCAGCAGTTTATTTCTAGGGAGGGGGGTCAATGAGCAGTTCTTC.